These 29 T cell receptor beta chains came from one sample sequenced in a study of cytomegalovirus exposure and HLA in healthy donors. The PCR made use of 60 Vbeta and 13 Jbeta primers. Profiling relied on immunoSEQ multiplex PCR, and the TCRdb table lists in-frame clones only, not all of them. The sample lists 64,000 or so clones, roughly 67% seen once, with 7.5% to 8% in the top ten. Sequenced input: PBMCs. These receptors were collected from a man aged 35 to 55 in good health and CMV-seropositive.

This clone appeared a few times. The V call is TRBV7-3, the J call TRBJ2-3; D might be TRBD1 (5 bases). V shed 5 bases and J shed 0 bases, with 9 bases lying between them. Germline V gene lookup returns CDR1 SGHTA and CDR2 FQGTGA. CDR3 size: 14 residues. CDR3 coding DNA: TGTGCCAGCAGCCCCGACAGAAGCACAGATACGCAGTATTTT. It is translated as CASSPDRSTDTQYF.

The chain is built from TRBV7-2 and TRBJ1-3; D remains ambiguous. Germline CDR1 SGHTA, CDR2 FQGNSA. Between the trimmed V and J ends, which lost 1 base and 1 base, there was a span of 5 bases. The CDR3 contains 14 residues. CDR3 sequence (DNA): TGTGCCAGCAGCTTAGGTACATCTGGAAACACCATATATTTT. Its translation: CASSLGTSGNTIYF.

The CDR3: CASSRSPGGYGNTIYF. As DNA, the CDR3 is TGTGCCAGTAGTAGGAGCCCCGGAGGGTATGGAAACACCATATATTTT. This chain joins TRBV19 and TRBJ1-3; D not resolved. Germline V gene lookup returns CDR1 LNHDA and CDR2 SQIVND (reference sequence). Trimming pared 4 bases from V and 3 bases from J, leaving 16 bases between. This CDR3 region has 16 residues.

The chain carries TRBV29-1 and TRBJ1-1; perhaps TRBD1 as D (5 bases). The V end lost 7 bases, the J end lost 0 bases, and 12 bases lay between the germline ends. Germline lookup yields CDR1 SQVTM and CDR2 ANQGSEA. This CDR3 comprises 13 residues. The CDR3 bases are TGCAGCGCAGGGAAGGTCATGAACACTGAAGCTTTCTTT. The encoded protein is CSAGKVMNTEAFF.

The gene calls are TRBV6-5 and TRBJ1-2, with 7 bases aligning to TRBD1. The CDR3 sequence is 13 residues long. Germline loops: CDR1 MNHEY, CDR2 SVGAGI. V gave up 6 bases and J gave up 7 bases; unmatched junction bases: 8. The CDR3, as DNA: TGTGCCAGCAGACCAGACAGGGAGTTTGGCTACACCTTC. As protein: CASRPDREFGYTF.

V usage is TRBV2 and J usage is TRBJ1-2; D ambiguous. Germline values: CDR1 SNHLY, CDR2 FYNNEI. The CDR3 spans 13 residues. V dropped 7 bases and J dropped 9 bases, with 18 bases sitting between them. This CDR3 reads CASKEFRVPRYTF. DNA of the CDR3: TGTGCCAGCAAGGAATTCCGGGTTCCGCGCTACACCTTC.

J is TRBJ1-2 and V is TRBV6-6; the D gene is possibly TRBD1 (5 bases). CDR3 length equals 14 residues. CDR1 and CDR2 from the germline V gene are MNHNY and SVGAGI (reference sequence). Trimming pared 5 bases from V and 4 bases from J, leaving 14 bases between. Here the CDR3 DNA reads TGTGCCAGCAGTACGGGGGGATTCCCCTATGGCTACACCTTC. Encoded protein: CASSTGGFPYGYTF.

The chain couples TRBV28 to TRBJ2-5, with TRBD1 as a possible D gene (5 bases). V dropped 2 bases and J dropped 2 bases, with 15 bases sitting between them. CDR3 length: 16 amino acids. Germline CDR1 MDHEN, CDR2 SYDVKM. CDR3 amino acids: CASSLSSTGPQETQYF. The CDR3 coding sequence is TGTGCCAGCAGTTTAAGCAGTACAGGCCCGCAAGAGACCCAGTACTTC. Full variable domain (remainder filled in from reference TRBV28 and TRBJ2-5): DVKVTQSSRYLVKRTGEKVFLECVQDMDHENMFWYRQDPGLGLRLIYFSYDVKMKEKGDIPEGYSVSREKKERFSLILESASTNQTSMYLCASSLSSTGPQETQYFGPGTRLLVL.

The chain employs TRBV5-1 and TRBJ1-1; D unresolved. Looked up from germline, CDR1 is SGHRS and CDR2 is YFSETQ. Trimming removed 2 bases from V and 0 bases from J, with 8 bases in between. The CDR3 spans 14 residues. The CDR3 region is CASSFQDMNTEAFF. The CDR3 DNA follows: TGCGCCAGCAGCTTCCAGGATATGAACACTGAAGCTTTCTTT.

This chain links TRBV6-6 with TRBJ2-7; 10 bases are a match to TRBD1. This CDR3 comprises 14 residues. CDR1 is MNHNY and CDR2 is SVGAGI in the germline V gene (reference sequence). Losses at the gene ends were 5 bases for V and 2 bases for J; bases not matched to a gene: 3. The CDR3 protein is CASSTGTGAYEQYF. The DNA of the CDR3 is TGTGCCAGCAGTACCGGGACAGGGGCCTACGAGCAGTACTTC.

This sequence joins TRBV13 and TRBJ2-5, with TRBD1 identical over 7 bases. With 5 bases clipped from V and 4 bases from J, the junction kept 4 bases outside the gene matches. CDR1 and CDR2 (germline): PRHDT, FYEKMQ (reference sequence). The CDR3 is 13 residues long. The CDR3, as DNA: TGTGCCAGCAGCCCGGGACAGTTAGAGACCCAGTACTTC. Its protein product is CASSPGQLETQYF.

For the CDR3, the DNA is TGTGCCATCAGTGAGTCAAACCTACCGAACACTGAAGCTTTCTTT. Amino acid sequence: CAISESNLPNTEAFF. This chain uses TRBV10-3 with TRBJ1-1; D not resolved. The CDR3 sequence is 15 residues long. Germline-derived CDR1 and CDR2 are ENHRY and SYGVKD. Trimming removed 0 bases at V and 1 base at J, with 9 bases between.

This clone was picked up a small number of times. The chain joins TRBV6-6 to TRBJ1-5; D unresolved. The germline V and J ends were trimmed by 6 bases and 4 bases, with 10 bases remaining between them. The CDR3 contains 13 residues. Germline CDR1 and CDR2: MNHNY and SVGAGI (reference sequence). CDR3 DNA: TGTGCCAGCAGCAATGGCCCTAATCAGCCCCAGCATTTT. Its translation is CASSNGPNQPQHF.

The CDR3 DNA follows: TGTGCCAGCAGACGACTAGCGGGAACTATCTACGAGCAGTACTTC. It is translated as CASRRLAGTIYEQYF. The chain links TRBV6-5 to TRBJ2-7, with 11 bases that match TRBD2. CDR3 length equals 15 residues. V shed 6 bases, J shed 3 bases, and the junction held 7 bases outside the gene matches. CDR1 and CDR2 (germline): MNHEY, SVGAGI.

CDR3 sequence (DNA): TGTGCCAGCAGCCCTATTATAGCCTACGAGCAGTACTTC. Translation gives CASSPIIAYEQYF. This chain joins TRBV7-9 and TRBJ2-7; D is unclear. CDR1 and CDR2 (germline): SEHNR, FQNEAQ (reference sequence). Trimming stripped 5 bases from V and 2 bases from J, with 10 bases between. CDR3 size: 13 residues.

J is TRBJ1-2 and V is TRBV6-1, with TRBD1 matching 9 bases. Per germline, CDR1 MNHNS and CDR2 SASEGT. V was pared by 2 bases and J by 7 bases, with 11 bases of the junction left unmatched. The CDR3 length is 16 residues. CDR3 region: CASSESPLNRGPGYTF. The CDR3 coding sequence is TGTGCCAGCAGTGAATCCCCGCTTAACAGGGGGCCTGGCTACACCTTC.

This sequence joins TRBV4-2 and TRBJ1-2; TRBD1 agrees at 9 bases. The CDR3 consists of 14 residues. Germline-derived CDR1 and CDR2 are LGHNA and YNFKEQ. V dropped 0 bases and J dropped 8; count of bases not matched to a gene: 4. CDR3 sequence: CASSQDRTGVGYTF. The CDR3, as DNA: TGTGCCAGCAGCCAAGACCGGACAGGGGTCGGCTACACCTTC.

This clone came up a few times. V usage is TRBV7-2 and J usage is TRBJ1-1; 9 nucleotides agree with TRBD1. This CDR3 is built from 16 residues. Germline assignment: CDR1 SGHTA and CDR2 FQGNSA. V trimming: 5 bases; J trimming: 2 bases; junction bases outside the gene matches: 9. In DNA, the CDR3 is TGTGCCAGCAGCCCTAGTCACAGGGGGCGAAACACTGAAGCTTTCTTT. Protein product: CASSPSHRGRNTEAFF.

The rearrangement uses TRBV5-1 and TRBJ1-4; perhaps TRBD1 as D (6 bases). Trimming pared 4 bases from V and 7 bases from J, leaving 14 bases between. Looked up from germline, CDR1 is SGHRS and CDR2 is YFSETQ. The CDR3 runs to 14 residues. CDR3 sequence: CASSVEGVGEKLFF. Here the CDR3 DNA reads TGCGCCAGCAGCGTCGAGGGGGTGGGTGAAAAACTGTTTTTT.

The CDR3 sequence is CASSGQRLAGGRLDEQFF. The CDR3, as DNA: TGCGCCAGCAGCGGACAAAGACTAGCGGGAGGAAGGTTGGATGAGCAGTTCTTC. The chain uses TRBV4-1 and TRBJ2-1, with 13 bases matching TRBD2. The CDR3 totals 18 residues. CDR1 MGHRA and CDR2 YSYEKL come from the germline V gene. J gave up 8 bases and V 5 bases, and 15 bases lay outside the gene matches.

This CDR3 reads CASSVSLGELFF. The DNA for the CDR3 is TGTGCCAGCAGTGTTAGCTTGGGGGAGCTGTTTTTT. This chain connects TRBV2 to TRBJ2-2; D gene unclear. This CDR3 comprises 12 residues. Per the germline V gene, CDR1 is SNHLY and CDR2 is FYNNEI. The V and J ends lost 4 bases and 8 bases respectively, with 8 bases between them.

The chain uses TRBV11-1 and TRBJ1-1, with TRBD1 matching over 7 bases. The CDR3 consists of 14 residues. J lost 6 bases, V lost 3 bases, and 7 bases had no gene match. Germline CDR1 is SGHAT and CDR2 is FQDESV (reference sequence). DNA for the CDR3: TGTGCCAGCAGCTTTCAGACAGGGAGAGCTGAAGCTTTCTTT. This sequence encodes CASSFQTGRAEAFF.

The V and J genes are TRBV7-2 and TRBJ1-1, with D tentatively TRBD1 (5 bases). Germline-derived CDR1 and CDR2 are SGHTA and FQGNSA. This CDR3 contains 13 residues. The germline V and J ends were trimmed by 5 bases and 1 base, with 8 bases remaining between them. This chain's CDR3 is CASSAGQNTEAFF. In DNA, the CDR3 is TGTGCCAGCAGCGCCGGACAGAACACTGAAGCTTTCTTT.

The chain recombines TRBV6-1 with TRBJ1-5; TRBD1 is a possible D gene (6 bases). With 5 bases removed from V and 2 bases from J, the gap between germline ends came to 10 bases. The length of the CDR3 is 14 residues. Looked up from germline, CDR1 is MNHNS and CDR2 is SASEGT. CDR3 in DNA: TGTGCCAGCAGTCCCAACAGGGGCAATCAGCCCCAGCATTTT. Translated, it gives CASSPNRGNQPQHF.

The chain employs TRBV11-1 and TRBJ2-5; weak D call: TRBD2 (5 bases). The V end was cut by 5 bases, the J end by 4 bases, with 14 bases between. CDR3 length equals 14 residues. Germline lookup yields CDR1 SGHAT and CDR2 FQDESV (reference sequence). DNA of the CDR3: TGTGCCAGCAGCGAGGACTGGGCGGGAGAGACCCAGTACTTC. This sequence encodes CASSEDWAGETQYF.

The chain couples TRBV9 to TRBJ1-1, with 12 bases aligning to TRBD1. The CDR3 is 16 amino acids. J gave up 5 bases and V 2 bases, and 7 bases lay outside the gene matches. Germline V lookup: CDR1 SGDLS, CDR2 YYNGEE. The CDR3 region has the DNA TGTGCCAGCAGCGTCGGGACAGGGGGCGCGGGAACTGAAGCTTTCTTT. Translated, it gives CASSVGTGGAGTEAFF.

The CDR3 sequence: CAFRGSTGELFF. CDR3 coding DNA: TGTGCCTTCAGAGGAAGCACCGGGGAGCTGTTTTTT. This chain connects TRBV6-6 to TRBJ2-2; D not certain. Per germline, CDR1 MNHNY and CDR2 SVGAGI (reference sequence). The CDR3 runs 12 residues. Trimming pared 11 bases from V and 4 bases from J, leaving 11 bases between.

This clone was seen more than once but under ten times. V is TRBV5-1 and J is TRBJ1-1; the D gene is possibly TRBD1 (6 bases). This CDR3 has 19 residues. Germline V gene lookup returns CDR1 SGHRS and CDR2 YFSETQ. The ends were cut back, 5 bases at V and 0 bases at J, with 26 bases in the middle. The DNA of the CDR3 is TGCGCCAGCAGGGGTAGGGGCCTAACAGGGTCCGTCCTGAACACTGAAGCTTTCTTT. Its translation: CASRGRGLTGSVLNTEAFF.

This clone showed up just once. The CDR3 is CASSAGGAYNTEAFF. CDR3 bases: TGCGCCAGCAGCGCCGGGGGGGCGTACAACACTGAAGCTTTCTTT. This chain uses TRBV5-1 with TRBJ1-1; maybe TRBD1 (6 bases). Germline V gene sequence: CDR1 SGHRS, CDR2 YFSETQ. V lost 4 bases and J lost 2, with 15 bases in between. The CDR3 covers 15 residues.